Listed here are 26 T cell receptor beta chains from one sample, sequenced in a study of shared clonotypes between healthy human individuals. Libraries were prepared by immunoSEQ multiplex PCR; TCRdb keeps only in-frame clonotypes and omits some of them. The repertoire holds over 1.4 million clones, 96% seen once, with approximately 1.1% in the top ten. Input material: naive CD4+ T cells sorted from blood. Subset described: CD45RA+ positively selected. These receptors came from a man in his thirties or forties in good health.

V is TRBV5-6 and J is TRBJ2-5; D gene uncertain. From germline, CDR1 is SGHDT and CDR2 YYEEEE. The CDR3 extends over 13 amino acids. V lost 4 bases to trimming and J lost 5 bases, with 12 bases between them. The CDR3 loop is CASSQPGVETQYF. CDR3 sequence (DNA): TGTGCCAGCAGCCAACCAGGAGTTGAGACCCAGTACTTC. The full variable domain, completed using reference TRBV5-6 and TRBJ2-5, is DAGVTQSPTHLIKTRGQQVTLRCSPKSGHDTVSWYQQALGQGPQFIFQYYEEEERQRGNFPDRFSGHQFPNYSSELNVNALLLGDSALYLCASSQPGVETQYFGPGTRLLVL.

The DNA of the CDR3 is TGCAGCGCGACGACAGGGGTCTCTCAGCCCCAGCATTTT. Its protein product is CSATTGVSQPQHF. The chain recombines TRBV29-1 with TRBJ1-5; 8 bases match TRBD1. After removal of 7 bases from V and 6 bases from J, the junction contained 8 bases not matched to a gene. Germline V lookup: CDR1 SQVTM, CDR2 ANQGSEA. There are 13 residues in the CDR3.

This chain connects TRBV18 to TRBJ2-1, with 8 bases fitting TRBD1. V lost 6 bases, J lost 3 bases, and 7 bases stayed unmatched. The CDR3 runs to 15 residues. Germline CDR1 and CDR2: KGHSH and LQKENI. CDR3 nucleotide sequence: TGTGCCAGCTCTCTCGACAGGGGTAACTACAATGAGCAGTTCTTC. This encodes CASSLDRGNYNEQFF.

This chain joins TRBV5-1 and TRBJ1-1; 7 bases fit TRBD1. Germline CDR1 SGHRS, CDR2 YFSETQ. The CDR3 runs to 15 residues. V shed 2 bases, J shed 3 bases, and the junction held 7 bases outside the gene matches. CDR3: CASSFHRGGDTEAFF. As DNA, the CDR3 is TGCGCCAGCAGCTTTCACAGGGGAGGGGACACTGAAGCTTTCTTT.

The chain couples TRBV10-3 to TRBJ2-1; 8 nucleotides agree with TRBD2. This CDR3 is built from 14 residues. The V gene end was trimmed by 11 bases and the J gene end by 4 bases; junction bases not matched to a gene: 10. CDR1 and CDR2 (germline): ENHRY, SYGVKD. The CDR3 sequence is CAAQTSGQYNEQFF. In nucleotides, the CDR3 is TGTGCCGCACAAACTAGCGGCCAATACAATGAGCAGTTCTTC.

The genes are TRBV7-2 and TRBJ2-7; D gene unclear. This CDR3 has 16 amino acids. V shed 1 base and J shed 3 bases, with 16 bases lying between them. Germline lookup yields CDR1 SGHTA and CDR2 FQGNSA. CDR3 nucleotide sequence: TGTGCCAGCAGCTTAGGTTTTGGGGTCAGAAACTACGAGCAGTACTTC. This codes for CASSLGFGVRNYEQYF. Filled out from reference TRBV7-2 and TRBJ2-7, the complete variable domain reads GAGVSQSPSNKVTEKGKDVELRCDPISGHTALYWYRQSLGQGLEFLIYFQGNSAPDKSGLPSDRFSAERTGGSVSTLTIQRTQQEDSAVYLCASSLGFGVRNYEQYFGPGTRLTVT.

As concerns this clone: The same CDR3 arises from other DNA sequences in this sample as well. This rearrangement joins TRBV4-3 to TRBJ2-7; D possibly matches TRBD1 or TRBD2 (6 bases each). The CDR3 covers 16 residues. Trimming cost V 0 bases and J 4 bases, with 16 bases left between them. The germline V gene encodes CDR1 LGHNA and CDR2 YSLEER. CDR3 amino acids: CASSQDLGGRLYEQYF. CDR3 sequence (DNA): TGCGCCAGCAGCCAAGATCTGGGGGGCCGGCTTTACGAGCAGTACTTC.

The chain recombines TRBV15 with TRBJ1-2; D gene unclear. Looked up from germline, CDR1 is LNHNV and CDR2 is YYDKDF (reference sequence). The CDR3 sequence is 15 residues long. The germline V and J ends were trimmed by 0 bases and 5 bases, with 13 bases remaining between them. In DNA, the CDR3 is TGTGCCACCAGCAGAGACCCTGCGGAACCTTATGGCTACACCTTC. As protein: CATSRDPAEPYGYTF. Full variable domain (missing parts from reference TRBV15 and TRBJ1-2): DAMVIQNPRYQVTQFGKPVTLSCSQTLNHNVMYWYQQKSSQAPKLLFHYYDKDFNNEADTPDNFQSRRPNTSFCFLDIRSPGLGDTAMYLCATSRDPAEPYGYTFGSGTRLTVV.

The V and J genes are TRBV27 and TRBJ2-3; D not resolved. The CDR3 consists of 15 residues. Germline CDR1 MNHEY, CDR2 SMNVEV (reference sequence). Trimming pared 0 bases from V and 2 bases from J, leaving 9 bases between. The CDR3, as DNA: TGTGCCAGCAGTTTATCGTGGGGTAACACAGATACGCAGTATTTT. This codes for CASSLSWGNTDTQYF.

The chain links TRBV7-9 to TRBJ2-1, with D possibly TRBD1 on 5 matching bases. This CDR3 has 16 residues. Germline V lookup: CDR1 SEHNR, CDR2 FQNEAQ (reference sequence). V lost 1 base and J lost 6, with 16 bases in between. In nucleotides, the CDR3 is TGTGCCAGCAGCTTAGAGGCGGCAGGGTTGTCCAATGAGCAGTTCTTC. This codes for CASSLEAAGLSNEQFF.

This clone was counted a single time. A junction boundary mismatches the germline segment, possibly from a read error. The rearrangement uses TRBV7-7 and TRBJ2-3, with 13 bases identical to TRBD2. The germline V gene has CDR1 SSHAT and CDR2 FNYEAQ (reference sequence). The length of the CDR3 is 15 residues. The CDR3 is CASSLGTSGTSTQYF. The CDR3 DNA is TGTGCTAGCAGCTTGGGGACTAGCGGGACCAGTACGCAGTATTTT.

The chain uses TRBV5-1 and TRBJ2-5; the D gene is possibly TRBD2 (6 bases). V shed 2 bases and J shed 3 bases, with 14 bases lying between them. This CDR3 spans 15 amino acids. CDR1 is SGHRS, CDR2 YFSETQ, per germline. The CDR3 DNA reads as TGCGCCAGCAGCTTTTGGGGGGATAATAAAGAGACCCAGTACTTC. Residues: CASSFWGDNKETQYF.

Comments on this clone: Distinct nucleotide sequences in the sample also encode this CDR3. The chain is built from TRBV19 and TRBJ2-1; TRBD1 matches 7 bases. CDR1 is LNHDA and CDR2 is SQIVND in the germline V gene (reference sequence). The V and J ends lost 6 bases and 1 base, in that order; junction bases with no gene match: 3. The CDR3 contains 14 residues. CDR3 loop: CASRGRGSYNEQFF. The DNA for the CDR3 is TGTGCCAGTAGGGGCAGGGGGTCCTACAATGAGCAGTTCTTC.

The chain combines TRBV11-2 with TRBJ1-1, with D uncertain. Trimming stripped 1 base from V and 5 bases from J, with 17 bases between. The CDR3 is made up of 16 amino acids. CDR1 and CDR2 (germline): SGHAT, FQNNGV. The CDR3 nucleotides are TGTGCCAGCAGCTTAGGTTTGTCGCTGGGCTCTACTGAAGCTTTCTTT. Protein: CASSLGLSLGSTEAFF.

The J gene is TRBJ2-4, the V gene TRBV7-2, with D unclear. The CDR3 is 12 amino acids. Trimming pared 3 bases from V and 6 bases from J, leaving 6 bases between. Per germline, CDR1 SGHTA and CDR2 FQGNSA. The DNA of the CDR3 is TGTGCCAGCAGCTTCGAAGGAAACATTCAGTACTTC. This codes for CASSFEGNIQYF.

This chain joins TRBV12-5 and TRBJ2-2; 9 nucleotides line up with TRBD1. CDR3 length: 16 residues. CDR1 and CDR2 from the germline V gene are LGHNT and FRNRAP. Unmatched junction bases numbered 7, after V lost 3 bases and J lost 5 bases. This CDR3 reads CASGLPPGQGTGELFF. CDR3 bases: TGTGCTAGTGGTTTACCCCCGGGACAGGGTACCGGGGAGCTGTTTTTT.

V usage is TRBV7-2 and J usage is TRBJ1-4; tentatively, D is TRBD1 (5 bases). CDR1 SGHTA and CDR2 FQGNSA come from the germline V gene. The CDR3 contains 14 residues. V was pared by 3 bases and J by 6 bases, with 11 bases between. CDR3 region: CASSFGAGDEKLFF. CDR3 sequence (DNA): TGTGCCAGCAGCTTTGGGGCCGGGGATGAAAAACTGTTTTTT. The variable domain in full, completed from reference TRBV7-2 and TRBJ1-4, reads GAGVSQSPSNKVTEKGKDVELRCDPISGHTALYWYRQSLGQGLEFLIYFQGNSAPDKSGLPSDRFSAERTGGSVSTLTIQRTQQEDSAVYLCASSFGAGDEKLFFGSGTQLSVL.

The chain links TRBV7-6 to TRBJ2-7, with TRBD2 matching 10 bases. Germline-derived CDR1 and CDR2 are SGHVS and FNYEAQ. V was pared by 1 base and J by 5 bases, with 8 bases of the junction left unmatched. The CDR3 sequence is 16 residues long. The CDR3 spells CASSLGLAGAGNEQYF. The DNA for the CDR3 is TGTGCCAGCAGCTTAGGGCTAGCGGGAGCAGGCAACGAGCAGTACTTC.

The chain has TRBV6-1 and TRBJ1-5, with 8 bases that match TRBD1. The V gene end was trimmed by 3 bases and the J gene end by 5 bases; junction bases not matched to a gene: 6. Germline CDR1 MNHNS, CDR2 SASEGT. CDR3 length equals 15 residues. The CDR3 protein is CASSDPGGDDQPQHF. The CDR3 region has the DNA TGTGCCAGCAGTGACCCAGGGGGCGACGATCAGCCCCAGCATTTT.

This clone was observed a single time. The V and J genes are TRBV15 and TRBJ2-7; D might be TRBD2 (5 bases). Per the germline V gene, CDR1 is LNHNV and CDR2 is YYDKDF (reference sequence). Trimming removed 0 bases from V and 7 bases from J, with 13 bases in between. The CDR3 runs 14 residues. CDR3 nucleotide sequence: TGTGCCACCAGCAGAGATTTTGAGGGATGGGAGCAGTACTTC. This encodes CATSRDFEGWEQYF.

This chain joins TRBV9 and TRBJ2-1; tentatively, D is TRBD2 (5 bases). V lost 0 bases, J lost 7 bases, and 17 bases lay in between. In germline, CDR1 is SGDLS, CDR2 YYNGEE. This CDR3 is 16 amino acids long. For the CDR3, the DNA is TGTGCCAGCAGCGTAGGAGGTTCTACTAGTGTAAATGAGCAGTTCTTC. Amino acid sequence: CASSVGGSTSVNEQFF.

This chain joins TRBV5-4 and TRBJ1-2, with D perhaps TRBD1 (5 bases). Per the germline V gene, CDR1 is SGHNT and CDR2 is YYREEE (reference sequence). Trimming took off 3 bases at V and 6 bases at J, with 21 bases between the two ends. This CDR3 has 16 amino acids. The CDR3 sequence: CASSWPAGRLGNGYTF. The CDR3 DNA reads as TGTGCCAGCAGCTGGCCCGCAGGGCGTCTGGGGAATGGCTACACCTTC.

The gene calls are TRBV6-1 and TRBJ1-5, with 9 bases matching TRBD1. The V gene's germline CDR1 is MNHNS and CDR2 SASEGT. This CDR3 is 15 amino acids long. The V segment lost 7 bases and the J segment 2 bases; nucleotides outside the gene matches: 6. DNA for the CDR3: TGTGCCAGCACCACAGGGGGCATGGGCAATCAGCCCCAGCATTTT. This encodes CASTTGGMGNQPQHF.

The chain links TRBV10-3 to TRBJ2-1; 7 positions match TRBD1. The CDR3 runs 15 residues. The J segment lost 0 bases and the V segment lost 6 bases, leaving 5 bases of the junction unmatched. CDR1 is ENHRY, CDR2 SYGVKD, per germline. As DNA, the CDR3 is TGTGCCATCAGATCGACAGGGAACTCCTACAATGAGCAGTTCTTC. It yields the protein CAIRSTGNSYNEQFF.

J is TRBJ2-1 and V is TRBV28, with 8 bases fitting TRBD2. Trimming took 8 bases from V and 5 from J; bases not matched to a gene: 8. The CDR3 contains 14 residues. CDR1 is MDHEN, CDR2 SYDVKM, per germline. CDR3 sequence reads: CASCPAGRDNEQFF. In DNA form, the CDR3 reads TGTGCCAGCTGTCCAGCCGGGAGGGACAATGAGCAGTTCTTC.

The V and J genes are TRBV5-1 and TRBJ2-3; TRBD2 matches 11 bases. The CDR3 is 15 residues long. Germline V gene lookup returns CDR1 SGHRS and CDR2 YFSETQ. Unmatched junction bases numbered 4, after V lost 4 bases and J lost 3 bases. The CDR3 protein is CASSTGTSGTDTQYF. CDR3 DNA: TGCGCCAGCAGCACCGGGACTAGCGGTACAGATACGCAGTATTTT. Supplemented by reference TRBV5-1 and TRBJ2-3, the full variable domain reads KAGVTQTPRYLIKTRGQQVTLSCSPISGHRSVSWYQQTPGQGLQFLFEYFSETQRNKGNFPGRFSGRQFSNSRSEMNVSTLELGDSALYLCASSTGTSGTDTQYFGPGTRLTVL.